Listed below are T cell receptor beta chains from one sample, sequenced in a study of CD8 T cells in ankylosing spondylitis. TCRdb re-derived calls from the 5' RACE reads in MiXCR, one entry per CDR3 protein. The sample shows around 220,000 distinct CDR3 sequences, approximately 16% of them seen only once. Sequencing used blood, either unsorted or a sorted T cell fraction (not recorded which). These receptor sequences come from a male donor with ankylosing spondylitis. Each CDR3 is given without its conserved first and last residue.

>11|TRBV27|TRBJ2-7
ASSNLQGYEQY
>12|TRBV12-3/TRBV12-4|TRBJ1-2
ASSETGFGYGYT
>15|TRBV4-1|TRBJ1-1
ASSQDRYTGGNTEAF
>15|TRBV3-1|TRBJ2-1
ASSPSPLAGVYNEQF
>14|TRBV7-3|TRBJ2-1
ASSFTWASSYNEQF
>9|TRBV2|TRBJ2-5
ASSEDETQY
>12|TRBV27|TRBJ2-7
ASSWGKADYEQY
>11|TRBV5-1|TRBJ2-2
ASSSWGSGELF
>12|TRBV6-1|TRBJ2-1
ASTDRSSYNEQF
>12|TRBV12-3/TRBV12-4|TRBJ1-1
ASTLYLRGTEAF
>15|TRBV12-3/TRBV12-4|TRBJ2-1
ASSLIRGEKPSNEQF
>13|TRBV5-8|TRBJ1-1
ASTHRVPRDTEAF
>12|TRBV24-1|TRBJ2-7
ATSDLGQPYEQY
>19|TRBV11-2|TRBJ2-1
ASSFRLRDRGELAPYNEQF
>11|TRBV7-6|TRBJ1-4
ASSSRDGEKLF
>13|TRBV12-3/TRBV12-4|TRBJ2-1
ASSQKREPYNEQF
>13|TRBV30|TRBJ1-3
AWSPTGASGNTIY
>13|TRBV28|TRBJ2-5
ASSPNRGVLETQY
>12|TRBV2|TRBJ2-7
ASSVRQGDYEQY
>14|TRBV5-1|TRBJ1-5
ASSPLGQGDNQPQH
>16|TRBV4-3|TRBJ1-3
ASSQDPTGGGSGNTIY
>13|TRBV7-9|TRBJ1-1
ASSLGPTVNTEAF
>15|TRBV5-1|TRBJ1-6
ASSPSGTAGGNSPLH
>12|TRBV28|TRBJ2-7
ASSGQASSYEQY
>15|TRBV4-1|TRBJ1-5
ASSQESERLSNQPQH
>11|TRBV6-1|TRBJ2-3
ASSGVGTDTQY